Listed here are 17 T cell receptor beta chains from one sample, sequenced in a study of cytomegalovirus exposure and HLA in healthy donors. Primers for the PCR totalled 60 Vbeta and 13 Jbeta. TCRdb's copy holds only in-frame clones and misses some; the assay was immunoSEQ multiplex PCR. This sample has more than 85,000 clones, with about 80% found just once. Sequenced input: PBMCs. The receptors stem from a man aged 40-49 years in good health and CMV-seronegative.

The V call is TRBV11-2, the J call TRBJ2-7; TRBD1 matches at 7 bases. The CDR3 length is 13 residues. CDR1 SGHAT and CDR2 FQNNGV come from the germline V gene. With 3 bases clipped from V and 9 bases from J, the junction kept 8 bases outside the gene matches. The CDR3 nucleotides read TGTGCCAGCAGCTTCAGACAGGGATTGGCGCAGTACTTC. The encoded protein is CASSFRQGLAQYF.

J is TRBJ2-5 and V is TRBV6-5, with D possibly TRBD1 on 5 matching bases. With 2 bases removed from V and 5 bases from J, the gap between germline ends came to 15 bases. This CDR3 contains 15 residues. Per germline, CDR1 MNHEY and CDR2 SVGAGI. The CDR3 reads CASSYRGLPPETQYF. DNA of the CDR3: TGTGCCAGCAGTTACAGGGGCCTCCCCCCGGAGACCCAGTACTTC.

This chain uses TRBV4-1 with TRBJ2-1; TRBD2 might be the D (6 bases). The ends were cut back, 0 bases at V and 7 bases at J, with 28 bases in the middle. The CDR3 has 20 amino acids. Germline values: CDR1 MGHRA, CDR2 YSYEKL. The CDR3 region has the DNA TGCGCCAGCAGCCAAGATTTTCGACCAAGGCCCCCCAAAGGGAGGAATGAGCAGTTCTTC. Translated, it gives CASSQDFRPRPPKGRNEQFF.

This clone was seen more than once but under ten times. V is TRBV30 and J is TRBJ1-2; no clear D gene. V lost 4 bases and J lost 0, with 15 bases in between. This CDR3 has 15 amino acids. Germline assignment: CDR1 GTSNPN and CDR2 SVGIG (reference sequence). CDR3 sequence: CAWTRLPAANYGYTF. The CDR3 DNA is TGTGCCTGGACGAGACTCCCTGCAGCTAACTATGGCTACACCTTC.

The gene calls are TRBV20-1 and TRBJ1-1; 7 bases agree with TRBD1. The germline CDR1 and CDR2 sequences are DFQATT and SNEGSKA (reference sequence). The CDR3 extends over 11 amino acids. J gave up 9 bases and V 5 bases, and 6 bases lay outside the gene matches. The CDR3 region is CSAGKTGKAFF. The CDR3 region has the DNA TGCAGTGCTGGGAAGACAGGGAAAGCTTTCTTT.

The chain couples TRBV28 to TRBJ2-1; D is unresolved. The CDR3 extends over 12 amino acids. The ends were cut back, 6 bases at V and 7 bases at J, with 10 bases in the middle. Per germline, CDR1 MDHEN and CDR2 SYDVKM. CDR3 in amino acids: CASRAFGNEQFF. CDR3 sequence (DNA): TGTGCCAGCAGAGCTTTCGGGAATGAGCAGTTCTTC.

The V and J genes are TRBV4-2 and TRBJ2-2; TRBD2 agrees at 12 bases. The V and J ends lost 0 bases and 2 bases, in that order; junction bases with no gene match: 4. The CDR3 runs 18 residues. Germline lookup yields CDR1 LGHNA and CDR2 YNFKEQ. CDR3 nucleotide sequence: TGTGCCAGCAGCCAAGAGAGGACTAGCGGGGTAAACACCGGGGAGCTGTTTTTT. Translated, it gives CASSQERTSGVNTGELFF.

This clone was seen a handful of times. The gene calls are TRBV6-5 and TRBJ1-1; D remains ambiguous. Germline V lookup: CDR1 MNHEY, CDR2 SVGAGI. V gave up 2 bases and J gave up 3 bases, with 7 bases separating them. The CDR3 spans 13 residues. CDR3 nucleotide sequence: TGTGCCAGCAGTTACGCCGGGTACACTGAAGCTTTCTTT. This codes for CASSYAGYTEAFF.

This clone has only a few counts. The chain combines TRBV4-3 with TRBJ1-5; D unresolved. The CDR3 spans 13 residues. V lost 0 bases, J lost 7 bases, and 7 bases lay in between. Germline loops: CDR1 LGHNA, CDR2 YSLEER. This CDR3 is CASSQDWAQPQHF. CDR3 nucleotides: TGCGCCAGCAGCCAAGACTGGGCGCAGCCCCAGCATTTT.

The chain is built from TRBV2 and TRBJ2-6; D is possibly TRBD2 (7 bases). This CDR3 contains 16 residues. Germline V gene data show CDR1 as SNHLY and CDR2 as FYNNEI. Trimming shortened V by 6 bases and J by 3 bases, and 15 bases separated the two germline ends. CDR3 DNA: TGTGCCAGCAGCTTAGGGAGGGGGGTTGGGGCCAACGTCCTGACTTTC. It specifies CASSLGRGVGANVLTF.

This chain connects TRBV7-3 to TRBJ2-2; 8 bases line up with TRBD2. This CDR3 is built from 16 residues. Unmatched junction bases numbered 10, after V lost 8 bases and J lost 2 bases. Germline-derived CDR1 and CDR2 are SGHTA and FQGTGA. The CDR3, as DNA: TGTGCCAGCCGCTCGGGACGGGGGGGCAACACCGGGGAGCTGTTTTTT. Translation gives CASRSGRGGNTGELFF.

As to this clone: The sample carries other DNA sequences with the same CDR3. The V gene is TRBV7-2, the J gene TRBJ2-3; D might be TRBD2 (5 bases). The CDR3 length is 13 residues. Germline CDR1 reads SGHTA; CDR2 reads FQGNSA. V was clipped by 5 bases and J by 4 bases, with 10 bases between them. The CDR3 spells CASSPGGPDTQYF. In DNA form, the CDR3 reads TGTGCCAGCAGCCCCGGAGGCCCAGATACGCAGTATTTT.

The chain carries TRBV15 and TRBJ2-1; D gene uncertain. V was trimmed by 5 bases and J by 5 bases, leaving 10 bases between them. CDR1 is LNHNV, CDR2 YYDKDF, per germline (reference sequence). The CDR3 is 13 amino acids. This CDR3 reads CATSPSFNNEQFF. The CDR3, as DNA: TGTGCCACCAGCCCCTCCTTTAACAATGAGCAGTTCTTC.

The V gene is TRBV7-6, the J gene TRBJ2-2; 9 bases agree with TRBD2. Germline V gives CDR1 SGHVS, CDR2 FNYEAQ. The J segment lost 4 bases and the V segment lost 2 bases, leaving 5 bases of the junction unmatched. The CDR3 has 16 amino acids. The CDR3 reads CASSLPAGGVTGELFF. The DNA of the CDR3 is TGTGCCAGCAGCTTACCGGCGGGAGGGGTCACCGGGGAGCTGTTTTTT.

As to this clone: Other DNA sequences within the sample encode an identical CDR3. The chain links TRBV7-2 to TRBJ1-5; D is unclear. The germline V gene has CDR1 SGHTA and CDR2 FQGNSA. CDR3 length: 14 amino acids. The V gene lost 1 base and the J gene lost 1 base, with 5 bases spanning the gap. CDR3 DNA sequence: TGTGCCAGCAGCTTAGGGCAGAGCAATCAGCCCCAGCATTTT. Encoded protein: CASSLGQSNQPQHF.

The rearrangement uses TRBV9 and TRBJ2-2, with TRBD2 identical over 8 bases. Germline V CDR1 and CDR2: SGDLS, YYNGEE. This CDR3 is built from 17 residues. The V segment lost 0 bases and the J segment 7 bases; nucleotides outside the gene matches: 11. CDR3 in amino acids: CASSVDVAGGRSGELFF. Here the CDR3 DNA reads TGTGCCAGCAGCGTAGATGTTGCGGGAGGACGTAGCGGGGAGCTGTTTTTT.

In the case of this clone: The same CDR3 also results from other DNA sequences found in this sample. The DNA for the CDR3 is TGTGCCAGCAGTTTAAGGGGCCTCGATGAAAAACTGTTTTTT. It specifies CASSLRGLDEKLFF. This chain links TRBV28 with TRBJ1-4; perhaps TRBD1 as D (5 bases). Deletions cut 2 bases from V and 6 bases from J, with 10 bases between. Germline V lookup: CDR1 MDHEN, CDR2 SYDVKM. The CDR3 sequence is 14 residues long. The variable domain in full, completed from reference TRBV28 and TRBJ1-4, reads DVKVTQSSRYLVKRTGEKVFLECVQDMDHENMFWYRQDPGLGLRLIYFSYDVKMKEKGDIPEGYSVSREKKERFSLILESASTNQTSMYLCASSLRGLDEKLFFGSGTQLSVL.